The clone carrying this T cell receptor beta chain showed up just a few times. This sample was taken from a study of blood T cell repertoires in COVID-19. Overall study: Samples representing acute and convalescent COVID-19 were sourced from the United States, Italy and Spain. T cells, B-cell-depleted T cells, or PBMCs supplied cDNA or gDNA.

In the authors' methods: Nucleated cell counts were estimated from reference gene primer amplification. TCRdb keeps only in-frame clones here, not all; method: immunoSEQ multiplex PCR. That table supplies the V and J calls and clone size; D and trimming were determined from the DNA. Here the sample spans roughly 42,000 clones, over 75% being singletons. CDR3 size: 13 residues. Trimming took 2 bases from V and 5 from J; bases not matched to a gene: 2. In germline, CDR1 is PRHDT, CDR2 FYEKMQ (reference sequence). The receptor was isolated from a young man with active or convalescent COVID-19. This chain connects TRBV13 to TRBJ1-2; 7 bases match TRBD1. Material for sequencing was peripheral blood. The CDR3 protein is CASSLNRGYGYTF. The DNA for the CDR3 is TGTGCCAGCAGCTTAAACAGGGGTTATGGCTACACCTTC.